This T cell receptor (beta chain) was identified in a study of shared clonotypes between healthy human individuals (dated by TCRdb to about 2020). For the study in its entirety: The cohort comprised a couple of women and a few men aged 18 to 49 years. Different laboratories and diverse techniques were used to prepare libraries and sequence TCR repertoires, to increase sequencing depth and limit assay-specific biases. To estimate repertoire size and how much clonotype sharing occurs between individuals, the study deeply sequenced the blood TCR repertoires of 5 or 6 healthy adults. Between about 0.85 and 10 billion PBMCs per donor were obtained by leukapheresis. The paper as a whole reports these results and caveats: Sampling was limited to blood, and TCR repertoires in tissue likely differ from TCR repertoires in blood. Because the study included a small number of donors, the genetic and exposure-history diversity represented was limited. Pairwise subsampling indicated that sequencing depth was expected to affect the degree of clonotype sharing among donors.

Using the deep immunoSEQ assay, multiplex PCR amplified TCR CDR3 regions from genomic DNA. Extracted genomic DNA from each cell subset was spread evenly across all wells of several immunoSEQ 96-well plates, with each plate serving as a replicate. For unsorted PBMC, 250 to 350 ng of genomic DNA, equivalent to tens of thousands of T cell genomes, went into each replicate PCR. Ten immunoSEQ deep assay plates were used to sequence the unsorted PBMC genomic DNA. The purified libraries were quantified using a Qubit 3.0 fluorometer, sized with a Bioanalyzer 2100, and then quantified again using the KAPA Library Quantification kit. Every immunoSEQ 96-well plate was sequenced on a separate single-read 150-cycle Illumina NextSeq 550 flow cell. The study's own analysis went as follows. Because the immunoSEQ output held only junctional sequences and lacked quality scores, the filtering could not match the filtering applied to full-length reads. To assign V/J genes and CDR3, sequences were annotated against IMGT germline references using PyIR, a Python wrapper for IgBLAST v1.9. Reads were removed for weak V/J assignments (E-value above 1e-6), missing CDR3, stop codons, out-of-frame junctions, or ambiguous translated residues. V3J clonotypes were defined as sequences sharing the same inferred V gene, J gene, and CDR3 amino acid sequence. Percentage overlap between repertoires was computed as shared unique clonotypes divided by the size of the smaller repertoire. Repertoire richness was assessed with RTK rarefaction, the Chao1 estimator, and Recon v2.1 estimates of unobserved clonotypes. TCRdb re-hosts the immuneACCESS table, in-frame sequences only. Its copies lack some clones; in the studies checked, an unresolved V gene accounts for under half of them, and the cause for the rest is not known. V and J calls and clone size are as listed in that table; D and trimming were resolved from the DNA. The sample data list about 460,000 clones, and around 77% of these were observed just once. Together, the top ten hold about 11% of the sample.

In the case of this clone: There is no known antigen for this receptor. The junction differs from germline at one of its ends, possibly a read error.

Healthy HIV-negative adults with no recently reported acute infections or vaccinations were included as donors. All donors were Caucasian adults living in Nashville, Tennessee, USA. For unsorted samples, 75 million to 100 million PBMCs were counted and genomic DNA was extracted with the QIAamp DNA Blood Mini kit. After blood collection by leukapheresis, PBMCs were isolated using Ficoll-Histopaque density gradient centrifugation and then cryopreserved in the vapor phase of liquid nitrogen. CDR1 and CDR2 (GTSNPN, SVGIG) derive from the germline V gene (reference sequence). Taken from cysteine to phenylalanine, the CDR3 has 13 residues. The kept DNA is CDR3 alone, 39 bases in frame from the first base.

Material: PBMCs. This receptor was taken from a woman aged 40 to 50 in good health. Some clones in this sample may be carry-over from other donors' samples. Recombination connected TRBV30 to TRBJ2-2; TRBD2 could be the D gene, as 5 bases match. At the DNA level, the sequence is TGTGCCCAGAGGTGGCTCAACACCGGGGAGCTGGTTTTT. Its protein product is CAQRWLNTGELVF.